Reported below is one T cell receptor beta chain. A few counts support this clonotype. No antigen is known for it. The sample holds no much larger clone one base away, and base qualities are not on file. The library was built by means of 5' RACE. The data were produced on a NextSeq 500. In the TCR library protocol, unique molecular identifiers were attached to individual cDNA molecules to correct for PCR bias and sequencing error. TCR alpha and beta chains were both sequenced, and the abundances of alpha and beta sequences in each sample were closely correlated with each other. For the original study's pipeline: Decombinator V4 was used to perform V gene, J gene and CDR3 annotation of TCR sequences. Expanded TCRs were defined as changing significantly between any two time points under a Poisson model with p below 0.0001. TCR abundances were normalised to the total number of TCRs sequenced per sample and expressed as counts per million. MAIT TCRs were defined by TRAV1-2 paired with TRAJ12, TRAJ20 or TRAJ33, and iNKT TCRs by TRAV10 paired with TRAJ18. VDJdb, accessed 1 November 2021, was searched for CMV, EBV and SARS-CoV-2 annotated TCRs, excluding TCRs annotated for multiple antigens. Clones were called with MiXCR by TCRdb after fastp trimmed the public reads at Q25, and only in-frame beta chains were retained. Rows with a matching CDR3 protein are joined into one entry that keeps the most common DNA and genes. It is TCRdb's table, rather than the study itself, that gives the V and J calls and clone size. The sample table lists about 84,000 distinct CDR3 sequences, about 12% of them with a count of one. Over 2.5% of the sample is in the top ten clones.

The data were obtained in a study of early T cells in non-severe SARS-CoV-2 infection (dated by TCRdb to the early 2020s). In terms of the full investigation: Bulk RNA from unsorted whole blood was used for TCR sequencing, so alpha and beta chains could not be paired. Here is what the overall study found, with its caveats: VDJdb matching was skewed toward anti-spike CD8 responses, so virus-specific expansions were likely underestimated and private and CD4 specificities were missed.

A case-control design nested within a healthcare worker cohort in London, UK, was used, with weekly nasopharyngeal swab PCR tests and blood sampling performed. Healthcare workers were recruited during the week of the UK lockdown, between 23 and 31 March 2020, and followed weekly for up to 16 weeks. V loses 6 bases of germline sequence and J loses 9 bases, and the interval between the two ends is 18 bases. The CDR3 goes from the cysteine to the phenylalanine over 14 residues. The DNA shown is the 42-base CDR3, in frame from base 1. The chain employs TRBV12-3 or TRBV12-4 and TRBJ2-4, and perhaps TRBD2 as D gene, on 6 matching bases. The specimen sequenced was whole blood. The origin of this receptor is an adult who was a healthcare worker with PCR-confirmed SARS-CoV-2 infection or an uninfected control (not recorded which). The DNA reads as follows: TGTGCCAGCAGGCCGGGGGAGTCGTCAGTCATTCAGTACTTC. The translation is CASRPGESSVIQYF.